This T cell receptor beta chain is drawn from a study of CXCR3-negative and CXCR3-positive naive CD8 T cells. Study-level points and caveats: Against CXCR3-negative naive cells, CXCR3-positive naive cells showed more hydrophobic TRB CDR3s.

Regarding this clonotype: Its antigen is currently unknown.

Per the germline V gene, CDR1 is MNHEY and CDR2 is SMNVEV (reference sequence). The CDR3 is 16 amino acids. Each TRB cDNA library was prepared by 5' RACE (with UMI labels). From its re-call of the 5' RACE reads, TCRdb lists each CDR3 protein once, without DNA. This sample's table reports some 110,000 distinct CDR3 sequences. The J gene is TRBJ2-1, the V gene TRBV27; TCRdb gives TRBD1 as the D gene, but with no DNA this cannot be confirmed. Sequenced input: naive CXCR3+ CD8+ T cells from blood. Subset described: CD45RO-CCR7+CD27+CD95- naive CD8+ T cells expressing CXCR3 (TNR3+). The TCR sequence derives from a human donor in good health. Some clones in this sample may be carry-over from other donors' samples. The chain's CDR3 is CASSFTGGGGPNEQFF.